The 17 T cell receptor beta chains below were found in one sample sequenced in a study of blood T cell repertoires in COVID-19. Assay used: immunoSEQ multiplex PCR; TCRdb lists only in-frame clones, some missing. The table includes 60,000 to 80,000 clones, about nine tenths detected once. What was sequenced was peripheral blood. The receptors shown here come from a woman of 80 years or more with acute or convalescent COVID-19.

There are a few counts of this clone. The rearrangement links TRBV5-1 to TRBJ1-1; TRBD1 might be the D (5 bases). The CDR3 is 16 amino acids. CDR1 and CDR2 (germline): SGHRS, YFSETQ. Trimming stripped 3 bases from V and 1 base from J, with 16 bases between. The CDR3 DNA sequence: TGCGCCAGCAGCTGGGGCGGGGGATTGACGAACACTGAAGCTTTCTTT. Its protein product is CASSWGGGLTNTEAFF. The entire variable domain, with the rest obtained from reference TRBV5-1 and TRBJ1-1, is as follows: KAGVTQTPRYLIKTRGQQVTLSCSPISGHRSVSWYQQTPGQGLQFLFEYFSETQRNKGNFPGRFSGRQFSNSRSEMNVSTLELGDSALYLCASSWGGGLTNTEAFFGQGTRLTVV.

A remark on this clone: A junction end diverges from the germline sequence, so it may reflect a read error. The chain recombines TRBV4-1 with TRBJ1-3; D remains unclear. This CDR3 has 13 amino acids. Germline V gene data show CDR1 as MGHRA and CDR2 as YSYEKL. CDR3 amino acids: CASSQDGRDTLYF. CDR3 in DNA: TGCGCCAGCAGCCAAGATGGGCGAGACACCCTATATTTT.

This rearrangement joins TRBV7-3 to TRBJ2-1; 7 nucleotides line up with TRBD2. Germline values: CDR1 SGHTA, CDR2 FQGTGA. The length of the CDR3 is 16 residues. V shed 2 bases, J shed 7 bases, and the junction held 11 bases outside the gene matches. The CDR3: CASSLGMAGDGNEQFF. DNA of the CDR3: TGTGCCAGCAGCTTAGGAATGGCGGGAGACGGGAATGAGCAGTTCTTC.

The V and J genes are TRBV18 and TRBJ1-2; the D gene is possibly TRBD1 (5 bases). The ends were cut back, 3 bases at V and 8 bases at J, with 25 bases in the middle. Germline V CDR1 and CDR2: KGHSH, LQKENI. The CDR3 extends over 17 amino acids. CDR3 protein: CASSPEPALGAARGYTF. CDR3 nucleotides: TGTGCCAGCTCACCCGAGCCTGCTCTAGGGGCGGCACGGGGCTACACCTTC.

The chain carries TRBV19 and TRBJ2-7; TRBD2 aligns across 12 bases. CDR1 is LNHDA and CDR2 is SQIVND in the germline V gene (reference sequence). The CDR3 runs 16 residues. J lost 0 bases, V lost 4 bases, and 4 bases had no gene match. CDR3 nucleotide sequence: TGTGCCAGTAGTACCTCGACTAGCGGGGGCTCCTACGAGCAGTACTTC. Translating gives CASSTSTSGGSYEQYF.

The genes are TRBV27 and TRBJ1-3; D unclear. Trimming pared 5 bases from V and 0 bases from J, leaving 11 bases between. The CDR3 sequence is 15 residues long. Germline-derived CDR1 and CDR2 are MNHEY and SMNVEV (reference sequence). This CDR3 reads CASSPTFSSGNTIYF. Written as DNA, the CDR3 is TGTGCCAGCAGTCCTACGTTTTCCTCTGGAAACACCATATATTTT.

This CDR3 reads CASSPRLGNTIYF. The CDR3 DNA reads TGTGCCAGCAGTCCTCGACTCGGAAACACCATATATTTT. The rearrangement joins TRBV12-3 or TRBV12-4 to TRBJ1-3; D is uncertain. Trimming stripped 5 bases from V and 4 bases from J, with 9 bases between. There are 13 residues in the CDR3.

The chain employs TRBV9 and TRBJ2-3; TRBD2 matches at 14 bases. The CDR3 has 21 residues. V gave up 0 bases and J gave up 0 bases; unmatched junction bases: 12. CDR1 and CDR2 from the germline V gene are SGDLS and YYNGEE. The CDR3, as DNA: TGTGCCAGCAGCGTAGCTACGTTGAGAGGACTAGCGGGGGGAAGCACAGATACGCAGTATTTT. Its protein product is CASSVATLRGLAGGSTDTQYF.

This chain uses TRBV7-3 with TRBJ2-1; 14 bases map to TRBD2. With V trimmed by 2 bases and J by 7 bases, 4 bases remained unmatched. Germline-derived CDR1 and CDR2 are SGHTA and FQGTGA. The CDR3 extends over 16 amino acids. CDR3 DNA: TGTGCCAGCAGCTTAGGGACTAGCGGGAGTCTGAATGAGCAGTTCTTC. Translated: CASSLGTSGSLNEQFF.

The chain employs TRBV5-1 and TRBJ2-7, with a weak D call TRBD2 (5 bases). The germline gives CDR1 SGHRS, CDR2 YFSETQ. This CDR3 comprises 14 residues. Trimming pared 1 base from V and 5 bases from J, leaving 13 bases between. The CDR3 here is CASSLWLGGNEQYF. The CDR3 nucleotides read TGCGCCAGCAGCTTGTGGCTAGGAGGCAACGAGCAGTACTTC.

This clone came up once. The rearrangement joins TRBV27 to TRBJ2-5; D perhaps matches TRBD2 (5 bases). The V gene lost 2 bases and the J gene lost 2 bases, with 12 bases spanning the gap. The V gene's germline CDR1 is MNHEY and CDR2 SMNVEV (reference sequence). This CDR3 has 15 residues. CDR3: CASSLRSGVQETQYF. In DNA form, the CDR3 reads TGTGCCAGCAGTTTAAGGTCCGGGGTTCAAGAGACCCAGTACTTC.

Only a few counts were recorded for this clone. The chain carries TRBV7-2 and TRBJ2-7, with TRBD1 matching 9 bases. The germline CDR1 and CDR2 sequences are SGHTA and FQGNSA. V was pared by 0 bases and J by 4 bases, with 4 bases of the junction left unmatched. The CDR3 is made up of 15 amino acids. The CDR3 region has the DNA TGTGCCAGCAGCTTAGCGATGGGACAGGGATACGAGCAGTACTTC. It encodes CASSLAMGQGYEQYF.

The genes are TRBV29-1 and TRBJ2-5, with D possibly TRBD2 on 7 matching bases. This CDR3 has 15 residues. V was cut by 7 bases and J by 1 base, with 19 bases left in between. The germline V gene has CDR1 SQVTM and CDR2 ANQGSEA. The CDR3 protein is CSASGWRGPQETQYF. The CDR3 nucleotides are TGCAGCGCTTCGGGTTGGCGGGGGCCCCAAGAGACCCAGTACTTC.

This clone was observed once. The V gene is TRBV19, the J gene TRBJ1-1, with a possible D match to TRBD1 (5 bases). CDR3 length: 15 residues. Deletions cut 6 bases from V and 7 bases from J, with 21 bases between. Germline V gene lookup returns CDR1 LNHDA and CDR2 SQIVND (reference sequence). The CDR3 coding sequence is TGTGCCAGTAGGGGGAAAGGGGTTCTCCTCCGTGAAGCTTTCTTT. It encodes CASRGKGVLLREAFF.

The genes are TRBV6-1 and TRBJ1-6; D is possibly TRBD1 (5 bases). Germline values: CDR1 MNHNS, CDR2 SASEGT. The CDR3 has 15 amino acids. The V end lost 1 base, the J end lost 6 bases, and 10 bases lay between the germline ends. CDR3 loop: CASSEVVTANSPLHF. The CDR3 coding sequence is TGTGCCAGCAGTGAAGTGGTGACAGCTAATTCACCCCTCCACTTT.

CDR3 nucleotide sequence: TGTGCCAGTCTCCTCGGGACAGATTACAATCAGCCCCAGCATTTT. It specifies CASLLGTDYNQPQHF. The V gene is TRBV19, the J gene TRBJ1-5, with 7 bases that match TRBD1. Germline assignment: CDR1 LNHDA and CDR2 SQIVND (reference sequence). The CDR3 runs 15 residues. V shed 8 bases, J shed 3 bases, and the junction held 10 bases outside the gene matches.

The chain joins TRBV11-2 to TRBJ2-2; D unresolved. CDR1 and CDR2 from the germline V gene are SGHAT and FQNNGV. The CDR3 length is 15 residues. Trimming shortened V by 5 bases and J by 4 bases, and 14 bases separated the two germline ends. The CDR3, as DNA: TGTGCCAGCAGCCTTAACGACATTAGCACCGGGGAGCTGTTTTTT. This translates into CASSLNDISTGELFF.